This passage covers 27 T cell receptor beta chains from one sample sequenced in a study of OX40 agonist ivuxolimab in advanced cancers. Sequencing was performed with immunoSEQ multiplex PCR; in TCRdb, only in-frame clones are kept and a portion is missing. The sample lists fewer than 40,000 clones, over 60% seen once, with around a tenth in the top ten. This sample comprised CD4+ or CD8+ T cells sorted from blood, obtained in a trial of the OX40 agonist ivuxolimab. The receptors derive from an adult with an advanced solid tumor such as melanoma, head and neck, liver or kidney cancer.

This rearrangement joins TRBV5-8 to TRBJ2-1; 7 bases align to TRBD1. Germline-derived CDR1 and CDR2 are SGHTS and YDEGEE. This CDR3 is built from 17 residues. After removal of 4 bases from V and 9 bases from J, the junction contained 19 bases not matched to a gene. The DNA for the CDR3 is TGTGCCAGCAGCCCCTCTAGGGGGCTGGCTTCGGTTGGTGAGCAGTTCTTC. Its protein product is CASSPSRGLASVGEQFF.

Written as DNA, the CDR3 is TGTGCTAGTGGTTTGGTCGTAGTGGGGGGAGACTACGAGCAGTACTTC. As protein: CASGLVVVGGDYEQYF. The V and J genes are TRBV12-5 and TRBJ2-7, with D maybe TRBD2 (6 bases). Germline assignment: CDR1 LGHNT and CDR2 FRNRAP. This CDR3 comprises 16 residues. Trimming stripped 0 bases from V and 3 bases from J, with 15 bases between.

The V and J genes are TRBV10-3 and TRBJ1-1, with a weak D call TRBD1 (6 bases). CDR3 length: 13 residues. Trimming took 8 bases from V and 2 from J, leaving 12 bases between them. CDR1 is ENHRY and CDR2 is SYGVKD in the germline V gene. The CDR3 here is CAIGGHLNTEAFF. CDR3 sequence (DNA): TGTGCCATCGGGGGACACCTTAACACTGAAGCTTTCTTT.

This chain links TRBV21-1 with TRBJ2-1; no check of the table's D call, TRBD2, against the DNA was made. TRBV21-1 is marked as a pseudogene. The CDR3 consists of 17 residues. The CDR3 loop reads CASSKTHLAGVYNEQFF. In nucleotides, the CDR3 is TGTGCCAGCAGCAAAACACATCTAGCGGGAGTCTACAATGAGCAGTTCTTC.

This clone appeared a few times. The chain combines TRBV4-1 with TRBJ2-7; 7 bases fit TRBD1. V shed 4 bases, J shed 1 base, and the junction held 7 bases outside the gene matches. The germline CDR1 and CDR2 sequences are MGHRA and YSYEKL. The CDR3 runs 15 residues. CDR3 sequence reads: CASSLTGDGSYEQYF. The DNA of the CDR3 is TGCGCCAGCAGCCTAACAGGGGATGGGTCCTACGAGCAGTACTTC.

J is TRBJ2-2 and V is TRBV9; D is tentatively TRBD1 or TRBD2 (5 bases each). The germline V gene encodes CDR1 SGDLS and CDR2 YYNGEE. V lost 4 bases to trimming and J lost 1 base, with 11 bases between them. This CDR3 region has 15 residues. The CDR3 nucleotides are TGTGCCAGCAGCCTTGGGACCATGAACACCGGGGAGCTGTTTTTT. Translating gives CASSLGTMNTGELFF.

The rearrangement uses TRBV20-1 and TRBJ1-5; no clear D. Germline CDR1 and CDR2: DFQATT and SNEGSKA (reference sequence). V lost 3 bases, J lost 6 bases, and 3 bases lay in between. This CDR3 comprises 10 residues. CDR3 sequence: CSASFQPQHF. CDR3 bases: TGCAGTGCTAGTTTTCAGCCCCAGCATTTT.

The gene calls are TRBV5-1 and TRBJ2-3; no reliable D call. V shed 5 bases and J shed 9 bases, with 13 bases lying between them. Germline V gives CDR1 SGHRS, CDR2 YFSETQ. This CDR3 spans 12 amino acids. For the CDR3, the DNA is TGCGCCAGCAGGTACGAGACCGGGACGCAGTATTTT. Protein product: CASRYETGTQYF.

This clone was counted only a few times. The chain joins TRBV6-1 to TRBJ2-7; a weak D match, TRBD1 (6 bases). V lost 8 bases to trimming and J lost 3 bases, with 14 bases between them. CDR1 MNHNS and CDR2 SASEGT come from the germline V gene. This CDR3 is built from 13 residues. CDR3 DNA sequence: TGTGCCAGCTCGCACAGGGACGGCTACGAGCAGTACTTC. This encodes CASSHRDGYEQYF.

The chain joins TRBV5-1 to TRBJ2-1; D is perhaps TRBD2 (6 bases). The CDR3 runs to 16 residues. V was trimmed by 0 bases and J by 0 bases, leaving 10 bases between them. Germline V CDR1 and CDR2: SGHRS, YFSETQ. CDR3: CASSLGSGVSYNEQFF. CDR3 nucleotides: TGCGCCAGCAGCTTGGGTTCGGGGGTCTCCTACAATGAGCAGTTCTTC.

The rearrangement links TRBV2 to TRBJ1-4, with a weak D call TRBD1 (5 bases). CDR3 length: 14 residues. Trimming shortened V by 8 bases and J by 5 bases, and 15 bases separated the two germline ends. The germline V gene has CDR1 SNHLY and CDR2 FYNNEI. CDR3 bases: TGTGCCAGCGCTACTCAGGGAGGGAATGAAAAACTGTTTTTT. This translates into CASATQGGNEKLFF.

This chain uses TRBV7-2 with TRBJ2-3; 8 bases are a match to TRBD2. Germline assignment: CDR1 SGHTA and CDR2 FQGNSA. Losses at the gene ends were 5 bases for V and 2 bases for J; bases not matched to a gene: 6. This CDR3 region has 15 residues. The chain's CDR3 is CASSPQTSATDTQYF. The CDR3 DNA reads as TGTGCCAGCAGCCCACAGACTAGCGCCACAGATACGCAGTATTTT.

The gene calls are TRBV7-6 and TRBJ2-5, with D unresolved. This CDR3 has 14 residues. V was clipped by 1 base and J by 5 bases, with 11 bases between them. Per germline, CDR1 SGHVS and CDR2 FNYEAQ. The CDR3 loop is CASSLDEISETQYF. The CDR3 DNA reads as TGTGCCAGCAGCTTAGATGAGATCTCGGAGACCCAGTACTTC.

This clone came up a few times. J is TRBJ2-7 and V is TRBV5-1; TRBD1 is a possible D gene (6 bases). The CDR3 length is 14 residues. Germline V gives CDR1 SGHRS, CDR2 YFSETQ. Trimming cost V 0 bases and J 2 bases, with 9 bases left between them. The CDR3 reads CASSLGQDPYEQYF. Here the CDR3 DNA reads TGCGCCAGCAGCTTGGGACAGGACCCCTACGAGCAGTACTTC.

CDR3 protein: CASSSGLNNEQFF. In nucleotides, the CDR3 is TGTGCCAGCAGCTCCGGGCTAAACAATGAGCAGTTCTTC. The chain is built from TRBV11-2 and TRBJ2-1; D not resolved. The CDR3 is made up of 13 amino acids. V was trimmed by 4 bases and J by 5 bases, leaving 9 bases between them. CDR1 is SGHAT, CDR2 FQNNGV, per germline.

This clone was counted only a few times. This chain connects TRBV19 to TRBJ1-5; D is perhaps TRBD1 (6 bases). V was pared by 3 bases and J by 2 bases, with 17 bases between. CDR3 size: 17 residues. From germline, CDR1 is LNHDA and CDR2 SQIVND (reference sequence). CDR3 coding DNA: TGTGCCAGTAGTATTCATGACAGGCCAGGGGGCAATCAGCCCCAGCATTTT. Translating it yields CASSIHDRPGGNQPQHF.

The table lists this clone with a few counts. The sample contains more than one DNA sequence encoding this CDR3. The chain uses TRBV5-1 and TRBJ2-3, with TRBD1 as a possible D gene (6 bases). Per the germline V gene, CDR1 is SGHRS and CDR2 is YFSETQ. CDR3 size: 13 residues. Trimming shortened V by 4 bases and J by 4 bases, and 10 bases separated the two germline ends. This CDR3 is CASSPTGSDTQYF. The CDR3 DNA reads as TGCGCCAGCAGCCCTACAGGGTCAGATACGCAGTATTTT.

The chain is built from TRBV5-1 and TRBJ1-3, with a tentative D call TRBD1 (6 bases). CDR1 and CDR2 (germline): SGHRS, YFSETQ. Trimming took off 1 base at V and 8 bases at J, with 13 bases between the two ends. The CDR3 consists of 14 residues. The DNA for the CDR3 is TGCGCCAGCAGCTTGAATGGCAGGGGAGACACCATATATTTT. Protein product: CASSLNGRGDTIYF.

This chain uses TRBV30 with TRBJ2-3; 12 bases map to TRBD2. CDR1 GTSNPN and CDR2 SVGIG come from the germline V gene (reference sequence). CDR3 size: 14 residues. The junction had 2 bases not matched to a gene; V was cut back by 4 bases and J by 3 bases. The chain's CDR3 is CAWTLAGGTDTQYF. The CDR3 region has the DNA TGTGCCTGGACCCTAGCGGGAGGGACAGATACGCAGTATTTT.

The chain couples TRBV2 to TRBJ2-3, with a weak D call TRBD1 (6 bases). The CDR3 spans 14 residues. CDR1 and CDR2 (germline): SNHLY, FYNNEI. CDR3: CATILRGSTDTQYF. DNA for the CDR3: TGTGCTACAATCTTAAGGGGGTCCACAGATACGCAGTATTTT. Full variable domain (outside the CDR3, taken from reference TRBV2 and TRBJ2-3): EPEVTQTPSHQVTQMGQEVILRCVPISNHLYFYWYRQILGQKVEFLVSFYNNEISEKSEIFDDQFSVERPDGSNFTLKIRSTKLEDSAMYFCATILRGSTDTQYFGPGTRLTVL.

Note on this clone: This same CDR3 is encoded by further DNA sequences in the sample. V usage is TRBV6-6 and J usage is TRBJ2-7, with no clear D. Germline V gene sequence: CDR1 MNHNY, CDR2 SVGAGI (reference sequence). This CDR3 is built from 11 residues. V lost 6 bases and J 2 bases, leaving 5 bases between the germline ends. CDR3 region: CASRGPYEQYF. The CDR3 coding sequence is TGTGCCAGCAGGGGCCCCTACGAGCAGTACTTC.

The genes are TRBV28 and TRBJ1-4; TRBD1 might be the D (5 bases). The V gene's germline CDR1 is MDHEN and CDR2 SYDVKM. This CDR3 region has 16 residues. The V and J ends lost 5 bases and 7 bases respectively, with 20 bases between them. CDR3 in DNA: TGTGCCAGCAGTCAGCTCCAGGGTATTGGGGTTGAAAAACTGTTTTTT. Protein: CASSQLQGIGVEKLFF.

This chain connects TRBV18 to TRBJ1-6; weak D call: TRBD1 (6 bases). The germline gives CDR1 KGHSH, CDR2 LQKENI. Trimming shortened V by 2 bases and J by 8 bases, and 13 bases separated the two germline ends. The CDR3 has 15 amino acids. The CDR3 coding sequence is TGTGCCAGCTCACCATTAACAGGGCATGATTCACCCCTCCACTTT. As protein: CASSPLTGHDSPLHF.

The chain has TRBV9 and TRBJ2-5; D not certain. V was shortened by 3 bases and J by 4 bases, with 13 bases between the two germline ends. The germline gives CDR1 SGDLS, CDR2 YYNGEE. The CDR3 runs to 14 residues. This chain's CDR3 is CASSAGWSGETQYF. CDR3 nucleotides: TGTGCCAGCAGCGCTGGGTGGAGTGGAGAGACCCAGTACTTC.

The chain uses TRBV21-1 and TRBJ1-3. TRBV21-1 is designated a pseudogene. The CDR3 length is 14 residues. As DNA, the CDR3 is TGTGCCAGCAGCAAATCGGGGCTGGGAAACACCATATATTTT. This encodes CASSKSGLGNTIYF.

V is TRBV25-1 and J is TRBJ1-2; D not certain. Trimming shortened V by 2 bases and J by 6 bases, and 13 bases separated the two germline ends. The germline V gene has CDR1 MGHDK and CDR2 SYGVNS. The CDR3 extends over 14 amino acids. The CDR3 DNA follows: TGTGCCAGCAGTGAAGCGGCCAGAAAAGATGGCTACACCTTC. This gives the protein CASSEAARKDGYTF.

The CDR3 here is CAISEGPTVSYEQYF. CDR3 DNA: TGTGCCATCAGCGAAGGGCCGACAGTCTCCTACGAGCAGTACTTC. The V and J genes are TRBV10-3 and TRBJ2-7, with D perhaps TRBD1 (5 bases). The CDR3 is 15 amino acids. The V end lost 6 bases, the J end lost 0 bases, and 15 bases lay between the germline ends. Germline V gene sequence: CDR1 ENHRY, CDR2 SYGVKD.